This T cell receptor beta chain was profiled in a study of T cells after yellow fever vaccination. Findings and caveats of the study: A weaker but faster secondary response was observed, peaking on day 5 versus 15.

Per the germline V gene, CDR1 is DFQATT and CDR2 is SNEGSKA (reference sequence). There are 13 residues in the CDR3. V lost 3 bases and J lost 6, with 11 bases in between. This clonotype was observed a handful of times. The antigen is undetermined. TCRdb called the 5' RACE reads again in MiXCR, with one record for every CDR3 protein. This table holds roughly 250,000 distinct CDR3 sequences, approximately 13% found once. The rearrangement links TRBV20-1 to TRBJ2-2; D is unresolved. The sample here was CD4+ T cells sorted from PBMCs, taken 45 days after the yellow fever booster vaccination. The origin of this receptor is a man aged 30-40 years who received the YFV17D yellow fever vaccine. CDR3 DNA sequence: TGCAGTGCTAGCCTCAGGCTTGCCGGGGAGCTGTTTTTT. It codes for CSASLRLAGELFF.